One and the same sample provided the 16 T cell receptor beta chains below, sequenced in a study of response to subunit inactivated influenza vaccine (dated by TCRdb to between 2017 and 2018). Library creation used RT-PCR. These reads were obtained on an Illumina HiSeq 2500. TCRdb's own reprocessing of the public reads used fastp at Q25 and MiXCR and kept productive beta chains. CDR3 protein sequences are deduplicated, and each keeps its most common genes and DNA. This sample lists more than 700,000 distinct CDR3 sequences; approximately 21% were detected once. The ten largest clones add up to about 9.4% of the sample. The input for sequencing was PBMCs from blood, taken 4 to 6 days after vaccination. The receptor set was obtained from a man over 45 who received an inactivated influenza vaccine. Donor details come from another sample of the same person, matched by shared clones.

The sample holds many counts of this clonotype. This chain links TRBV4-2 with TRBJ1-2, with D unresolved. The CDR3 spans 14 residues. Germline V gives CDR1 LGHNA, CDR2 YNFKEQ. Trimming shortened V by 1 base and J by 4 bases, and 10 bases separated the two germline ends. The CDR3 bases are TGTGCCAGCAGCCAAGGTCCAGGAACCTATGGCTACACCTTC. The encoded protein is CASSQGPGTYGYTF.

V and J are TRBV7-9 and TRBJ1-2; 7 bases match TRBD1. This CDR3 is built from 13 residues. Trimming cost V 5 bases and J 5 bases; bases outside gene matches: 5. The germline CDR1 and CDR2 sequences are SEHNR and FQNEAQ (reference sequence). The CDR3 DNA follows: TGTGCCAGCAGCGGACAGGTCGGGTATGGCTACACCTTC. Amino acid sequence: CASSGQVGYGYTF.

The genes are TRBV15 and TRBJ1-2, with D tentatively TRBD1 (5 bases). This CDR3 comprises 14 residues. V was clipped by 1 base and J by 4 bases, with 10 bases between them. CDR1 LNHNV and CDR2 YYDKDF come from the germline V gene (reference sequence). The DNA of the CDR3 is TGTGCCACCAGCAGAGTGGGGGTGATCTATGGCTACACCTTC. Translating gives CATSRVGVIYGYTF.

This clonotype has a handful of counts. The chain has TRBV6-2 or TRBV6-3 and TRBJ2-1; D assignment may be TRBD1 or TRBD2 (6 bases each). This CDR3 is built from 17 residues. Germline CDR1 reads MNHEY; CDR2 reads SVGEGT. The ends were cut back, 9 bases at V and 1 base at J, with 22 bases in the middle. CDR3 amino acids: CASRGTKGRLSYNEQFF. CDR3 sequence (DNA): TGTGCCAGTCGCGGGACAAAAGGTCGCCTATCCTACAATGAGCAGTTCTTC.

This chain links TRBV29-1 with TRBJ1-3; 7 bases line up with TRBD1. The V segment lost 7 bases and the J segment 0 bases; nucleotides outside the gene matches: 6. In germline, CDR1 is SQVTM, CDR2 ANQGSEA. The CDR3 is made up of 14 amino acids. The CDR3 protein is CSARSGGSGNTIYF. The CDR3 region has the DNA TGCAGCGCGAGATCAGGGGGCTCTGGAAACACCATATATTTT. The full variable domain, its missing parts supplied by reference TRBV29-1 and TRBJ1-3, is SAVISQKPSRDICQRGTSLTIQCQVDSQVTMMFWYRQQPGQSLTLIATANQGSEATYESGFVIDKFPISRPNLTFSTLTVSNMSPEDSSIYLCSARSGGSGNTIYFGEGSWLTVV.

The chain links TRBV10-3 to TRBJ2-7; 7 nucleotides match TRBD2. CDR1 is ENHRY, CDR2 SYGVKD, per germline. The CDR3 covers 18 residues. Unmatched junction bases numbered 16, after V lost 5 bases and J lost 0 bases. CDR3 nucleotide sequence: TGTGCCATCAGTCCGTCCTCCGTACTAGCGCCAAACTCCTACGAGCAGTACTTC. Protein: CAISPSSVLAPNSYEQYF.

This clonotype was counted only a few times. The chain is built from TRBV6-1 and TRBJ1-5; D not certain. There are 16 residues in the CDR3. With 6 bases removed from V and 0 bases from J, the gap between germline ends came to 15 bases. From germline, CDR1 is MNHNS and CDR2 SASEGT. The CDR3 is CASRQIVGHSNQPQHF. The CDR3 nucleotides are TGTGCCAGCAGGCAGATCGTCGGCCATAGCAATCAGCCCCAGCATTTT.

This rearrangement joins TRBV12-3 or TRBV12-4 to TRBJ2-7, with 15 bases matching TRBD2. This CDR3 comprises 17 residues. V shed 5 bases, J shed 5 bases, and the junction held 10 bases outside the gene matches. CDR3: CASSQGLAGGLNHEQYF. DNA for the CDR3: TGTGCCAGCAGTCAAGGACTAGCGGGAGGGTTGAACCACGAGCAGTACTTC.

This clonotype was seen a few times. The V gene is TRBV5-1, the J gene TRBJ1-1; D is undetermined. V was cut by 2 bases and J by 3 bases, with 14 bases left in between. Germline CDR1 and CDR2: SGHRS and YFSETQ. This CDR3 is built from 15 residues. The CDR3 here is CASSLLGPGDTEAFF. Written as DNA, the CDR3 is TGCGCCAGCAGCTTATTGGGCCCCGGGGACACTGAAGCTTTCTTT. The complete variable domain, with remaining parts taken from reference TRBV5-1 and TRBJ1-1, reads KAGVTQTPRYLIKTRGQQVTLSCSPISGHRSVSWYQQTPGQGLQFLFEYFSETQRNKGNFPGRFSGRQFSNSRSEMNVSTLELGDSALYLCASSLLGPGDTEAFFGQGTRLTVV.

There are many counts of this clonotype. CDR3 nucleotide sequence: TGCGCCAGCAGCCCAGATGGAAACACCATATATTTT. Translation: CASSPDGNTIYF. The genes are TRBV5-1 and TRBJ1-3; unclear D gene. CDR1 is SGHRS and CDR2 is YFSETQ in the germline V gene. This CDR3 has 12 residues. Trimming took off 4 bases at V and 3 bases at J, with 5 bases between the two ends.

This clonotype appeared a few times. This sequence joins TRBV29-1 and TRBJ2-7; tentative D call: TRBD1 (5 bases). Trimming left V 6 bases short and J 0 bases short, with 9 bases between. This CDR3 comprises 12 residues. In germline, CDR1 is SQVTM, CDR2 ANQGSEA. Here the CDR3 DNA reads TGCAGCGTCCTCAGGGACTCCTACGAGCAGTACTTC. Residues: CSVLRDSYEQYF.

V is TRBV28 and J is TRBJ1-1; D remains ambiguous. CDR1 and CDR2 (germline): MDHEN, SYDVKM. The CDR3 consists of 16 residues. V gave up 8 bases and J gave up 0 bases, with 19 bases separating them. This CDR3 is CASHSFNTPLNTEAFF. The CDR3 DNA reads as TGTGCCAGCCACAGTTTCAATACCCCCTTGAACACTGAAGCTTTCTTT.

This clonotype turned up a few times. The V gene is TRBV5-6, the J gene TRBJ2-2; 9 bases match TRBD1. Germline loops: CDR1 SGHDT, CDR2 YYEEEE. The CDR3 totals 13 residues. The CDR3 loop reads CATMTGGTGELFF. CDR3 nucleotides: TGTGCGACCATGACAGGGGGAACCGGGGAGCTGTTTTTT.

CDR3 in DNA: TGTGCCAGCAGACCGCCGTCAGCGGGAGGTCCTACCGGGGAGCTGTTTTTT. Amino acid sequence: CASRPPSAGGPTGELFF. The chain combines TRBV11-1 with TRBJ2-2, with 9 bases identical to TRBD2. CDR1 SGHAT and CDR2 FQDESV come from the germline V gene (reference sequence). This CDR3 has 17 amino acids. The J segment lost 5 bases and the V segment lost 6 bases, leaving 13 bases of the junction unmatched. Looking up the rest from reference TRBV11-1 and TRBJ2-2 gives the full variable domain: EAEVAQSPRYKITEKSQAVAFWCDPISGHATLYWYRQILGQGPELLVQFQDESVVDDSQLPKDRFSAERLKGVDSTLKIQPAELGDSAMYLCASRPPSAGGPTGELFFGEGSRLTVL.

This clonotype has a handful of counts. V gene TRBV9 combines with J gene TRBJ2-1, with 11 positions matching TRBD2. Unmatched junction bases numbered 4, after V lost 4 bases and J lost 4 bases. The germline CDR1 and CDR2 sequences are SGDLS and YYNGEE. The CDR3 runs 15 residues. The CDR3 region has the DNA TGTGCCAGCAGCCCCCGACTAGCGGGGTACAATGAGCAGTTCTTC. Its protein product is CASSPRLAGYNEQFF.

This clonotype has more than one count but fewer than ten. The rearrangement joins TRBV10-3 to TRBJ1-2; D might be TRBD1 (5 bases). V dropped 3 bases and J dropped 0 bases, with 8 bases sitting between them. Germline-derived CDR1 and CDR2 are ENHRY and SYGVKD. The CDR3 loop spans 14 amino acids. CDR3 sequence reads: CAISDQGSNYGYTF. The CDR3 DNA is TGTGCCATCAGTGATCAGGGCTCTAACTATGGCTACACCTTC.